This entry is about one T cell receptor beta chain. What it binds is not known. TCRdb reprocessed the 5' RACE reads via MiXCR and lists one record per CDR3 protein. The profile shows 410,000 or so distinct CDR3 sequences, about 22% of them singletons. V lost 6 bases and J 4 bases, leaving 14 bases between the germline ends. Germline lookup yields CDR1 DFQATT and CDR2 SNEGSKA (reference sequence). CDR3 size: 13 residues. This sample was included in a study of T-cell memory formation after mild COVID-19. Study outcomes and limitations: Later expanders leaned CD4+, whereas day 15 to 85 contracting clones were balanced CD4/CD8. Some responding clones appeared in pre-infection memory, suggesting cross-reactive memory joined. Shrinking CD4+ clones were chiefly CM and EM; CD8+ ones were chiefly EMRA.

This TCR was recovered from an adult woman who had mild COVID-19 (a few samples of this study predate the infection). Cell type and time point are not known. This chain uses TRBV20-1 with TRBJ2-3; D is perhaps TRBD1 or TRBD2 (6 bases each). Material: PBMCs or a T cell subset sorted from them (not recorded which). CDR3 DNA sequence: TGCAGTGCCCAGGTGGGGGGCGCAGATACGCAGTATTTT. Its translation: CSAQVGGADTQYF.